The entry below describes one T cell receptor beta chain. Here immunoSEQ multiplex PCR was the method, and the copy in TCRdb shows in-frame clones only, minus some. The sample carries 200,000 to 300,000 clones, around 86% recorded once. This entry comes from a study of blood T cell repertoires in COVID-19. Looking at the study overall: Collection of acute and convalescent COVID-19 samples took place in the United States, Italy and Spain. PBMCs, B-cell-depleted T cells, or T cells provided the cDNA or gDNA that made up the material.

The V gene's germline CDR1 is LNHDA and CDR2 SQIVND (reference sequence). V dropped 1 base and J dropped 6 bases, with 15 bases sitting between them. CDR3 length: 15 residues. V usage is TRBV19 and J usage is TRBJ1-2, with D maybe TRBD1 (5 bases). What was sequenced was PBMCs or T cells enriched from blood (not recorded which). This receptor was obtained from a man in his forties or fifties who had recovered from COVID-19. The CDR3 DNA reads TGTGCCAGTAGTATAGGTCAGGGTGCGACGGATGGCTACACCTTC. This gives the protein CASSIGQGATDGYTF.